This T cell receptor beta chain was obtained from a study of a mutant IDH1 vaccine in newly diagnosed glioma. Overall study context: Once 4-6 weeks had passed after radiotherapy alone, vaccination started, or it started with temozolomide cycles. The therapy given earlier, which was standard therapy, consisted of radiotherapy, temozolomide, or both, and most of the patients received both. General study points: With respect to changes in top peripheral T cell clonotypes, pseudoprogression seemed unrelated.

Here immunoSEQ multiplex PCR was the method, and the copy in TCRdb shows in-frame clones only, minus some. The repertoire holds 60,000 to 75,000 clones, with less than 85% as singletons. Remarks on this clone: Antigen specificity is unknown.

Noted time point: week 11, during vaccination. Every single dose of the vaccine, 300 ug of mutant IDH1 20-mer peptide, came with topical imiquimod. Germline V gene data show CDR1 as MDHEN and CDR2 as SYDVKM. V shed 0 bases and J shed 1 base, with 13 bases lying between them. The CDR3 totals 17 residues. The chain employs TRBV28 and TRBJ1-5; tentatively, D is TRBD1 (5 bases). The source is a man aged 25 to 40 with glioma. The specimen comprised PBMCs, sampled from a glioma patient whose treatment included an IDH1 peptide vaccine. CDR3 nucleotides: TGTGCCAGCAGTTTATGGGGACCTAATAGGAGCAATCAGCCCCAGCATTTT. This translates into CASSLWGPNRSNQPQHF. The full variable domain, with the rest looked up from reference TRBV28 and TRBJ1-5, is DVKVTQSSRYLVKRTGEKVFLECVQDMDHENMFWYRQDPGLGLRLIYFSYDVKMKEKGDIPEGYSVSREKKERFSLILESASTNQTSMYLCASSLWGPNRSNQPQHFGDGTRLSIL.